The TCR beta chain described here comes from a study of T cell responses to AZD1222 COVID-19 vaccine (dated by TCRdb to the early 2020s). As for the study more broadly: A total of about 240 trial participants underwent TCR sequencing, of whom around 200 received two doses of AZD1222 and about 26 received two doses of the MenACWY control vaccine. Enrollment into the trials was organized by age into subgroups of 18-55, 56-69 and 70-plus years, and those subgroups contained approximately 160, 26 and 62 TCR-sequenced participants, respectively.

Overall results and qualifications from the work: Participants were mostly white British, with more females than males. The authors suggested clonal diversity may have been underestimated. Because no day 14 peak-response samples were available, the repertoires could be characterized only after the peak T cell response. Reportedly, close to half of the unique spike-specific TCRs recognized epitopes lying outside the regions that are mutated in the B.1.351 and B.1.1.7 variants. The whole spike protein was spanned by vaccine-associated CD4 TCRs, and dominant responses were seen in regions 160-218 and 743-854. The 56-69-year group was small, and its depth increase did not reach significance, likely because of low power. After two AZD1222 doses, both the breadth and the depth of spike-specific TCRs were significantly higher than at day 0 and than in MenACWY recipients. Conclusions about previously exposed vaccinees are limited because only a handful of AZD1222 recipients were SARS-CoV-2 seropositive at baseline.

Notes on this clone: It lacks a known antigen. The input lacks base qualities; no much larger clone sits a single base away.

The germline V gene provides CDR1 SGHTA and CDR2 FQGNSA. Inclusive of the bounding cysteine and phenylalanine, the CDR3 is 14 residues long. Only the CDR3 DNA stays, 42 bases, in frame from base 1. Deletion took 4 bases off V and 5 bases off J, with a span of 11 bases between the germline ends. The CDR3 regions of human TCRbeta chains were analyzed by immunosequencing. Concerning the study's data processing: Repertoire TCRs were matched against a reference library of SARS-CoV-2-specific TCRs generated with the MIRA antigen-specificity platform. Breadth meant the fraction of unique TCRs that were SARS-CoV-2-associated, whereas depth meant the fraction of total T cells that were SARS-CoV-2-associated. Using the MIRA data, each spike-specific TCR was mapped to the spike region that the TCR reacts to and placed in a CD4 or CD8 class. Log10-transformed breadth and depth values were compared by one-way ANOVA with Sidak's multiple comparisons tests. TCRdb obtained this table from immuneACCESS and retained in-frame rearrangements with V and J assigned. These tables miss some clones; where compared with another copy, unresolved V genes account for less than half of the shortfall, and the remainder is unexplained. That table supplies the V and J calls and clone size; D and trimming were determined from the DNA. This sample gives over 150,000 clones in total; 90% to 95% of them show up just once. The ten largest clones take up roughly 4.5% of the sample.

According to the study, the label for this sample's time point signals: baseline before first vaccination. According to the study, the label for this sample's treatment or condition signals: meningococcal conjugate vaccine given as trial control. The vaccinee samples were drawn from two UK trials, COV001 and COV002, one of which was a single-blind randomized controlled phase 2/3 trial testing AZD1222 (ChAdOx1 nCoV-19) in healthy adults. For TCRbeta chain sequencing, PBMC samples from trial participants were taken at day 0 and at day 28 after the second dose. The sequencing here drew on peripheral blood, taken on day 0 of MenACWY control vaccination. This TCR derives from an adult in good health. This receptor chain uses TRBV7-2 and TRBJ1-4, with TRBD1 tentatively as D gene (6 bases match). In nucleotides, the sequence is TGTGCCAGCAGCTCAGGACAGAGGAATGAAAAACTGTTTTTT. Translated, it reads CASSSGQRNEKLFF. Reference TRBV7-2 and TRBJ1-4 proteins supply the regions before and after the CDR3; the full variable domain is: GAGVSQSPSNKVTEKGKDVELRCDPISGHTALYWYRQSLGQGLEFLIYFQGNSAPDKSGLPSDRFSAERTGGSVSTLTIQRTQQEDSAVYLCASSSGQRNEKLFFGSGTQLSVL.